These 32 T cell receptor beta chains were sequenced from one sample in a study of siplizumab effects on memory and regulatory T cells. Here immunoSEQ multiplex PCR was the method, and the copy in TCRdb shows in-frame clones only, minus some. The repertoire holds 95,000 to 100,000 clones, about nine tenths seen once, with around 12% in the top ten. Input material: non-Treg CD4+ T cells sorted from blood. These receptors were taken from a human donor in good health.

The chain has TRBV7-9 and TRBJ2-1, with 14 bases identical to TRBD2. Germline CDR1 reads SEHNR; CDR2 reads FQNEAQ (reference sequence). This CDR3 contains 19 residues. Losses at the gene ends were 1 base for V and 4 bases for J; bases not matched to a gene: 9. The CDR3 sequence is CASSLGGTSGRILYNEQFF. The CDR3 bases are TGTGCCAGCAGCTTAGGCGGGACTAGCGGGAGAATCTTGTACAATGAGCAGTTCTTC.

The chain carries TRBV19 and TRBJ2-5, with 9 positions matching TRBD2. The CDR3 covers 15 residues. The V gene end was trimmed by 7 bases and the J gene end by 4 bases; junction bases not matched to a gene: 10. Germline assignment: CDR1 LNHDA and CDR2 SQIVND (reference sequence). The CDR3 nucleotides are TGTGCCAGTACCAGGTGGGGCGGGAGGGGAGAGACCCAGTACTTC. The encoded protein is CASTRWGGRGETQYF. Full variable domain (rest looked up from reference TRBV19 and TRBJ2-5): DGGITQSPKYLFRKEGQNVTLSCEQNLNHDAMYWYRQDPGQGLRLIYYSQIVNDFQKGDIAEGYSVSREKKESFPLTVTSAQKNPTAFYLCASTRWGGRGETQYFGPGTRLLVL.

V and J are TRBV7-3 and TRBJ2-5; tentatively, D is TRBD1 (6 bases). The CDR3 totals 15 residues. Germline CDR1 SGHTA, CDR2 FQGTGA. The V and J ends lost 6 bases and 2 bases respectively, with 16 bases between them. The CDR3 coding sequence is TGTGCCAGCAGTCTTACCGGGACACCACAAGAGACCCAGTACTTC. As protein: CASSLTGTPQETQYF.

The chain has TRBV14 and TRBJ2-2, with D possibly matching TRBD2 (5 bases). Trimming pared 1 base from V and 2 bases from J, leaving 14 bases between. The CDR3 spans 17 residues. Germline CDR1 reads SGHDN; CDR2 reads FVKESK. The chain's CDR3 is CASSQVRAGFNTGELFF. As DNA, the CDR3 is TGTGCCAGCAGCCAAGTGAGGGCTGGATTCAACACCGGGGAGCTGTTTTTT.

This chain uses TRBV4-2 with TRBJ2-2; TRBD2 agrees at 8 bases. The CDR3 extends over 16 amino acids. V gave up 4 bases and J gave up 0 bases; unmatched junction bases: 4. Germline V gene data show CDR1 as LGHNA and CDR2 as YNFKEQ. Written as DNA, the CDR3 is TGTGCCAGCAGCCCGAGCGGGAGCGCGAACACCGGGGAGCTGTTTTTT. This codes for CASSPSGSANTGELFF.

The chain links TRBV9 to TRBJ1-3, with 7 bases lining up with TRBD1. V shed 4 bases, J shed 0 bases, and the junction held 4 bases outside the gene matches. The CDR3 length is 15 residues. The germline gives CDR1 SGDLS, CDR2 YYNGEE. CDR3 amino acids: CASSPRDSSGNTIYF. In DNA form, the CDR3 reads TGTGCCAGCAGCCCCCGGGACAGCTCTGGAAACACCATATATTTT.

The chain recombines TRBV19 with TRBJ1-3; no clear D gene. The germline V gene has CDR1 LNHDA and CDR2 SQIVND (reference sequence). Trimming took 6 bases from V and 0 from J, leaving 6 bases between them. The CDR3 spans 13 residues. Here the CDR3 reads CASRRSSGNTIYF. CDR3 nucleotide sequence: TGTGCCAGTAGGCGAAGCTCTGGAAACACCATATATTTT.

For the CDR3, the DNA is TGTGCCAGCAGCCAGGGACGGCGATCTGGAAACACCATATATTTT. It encodes CASSQGRRSGNTIYF. The V gene is TRBV14, the J gene TRBJ1-3, with D maybe TRBD1 (5 bases). CDR3 size: 15 residues. Germline V gene lookup returns CDR1 SGHDN and CDR2 FVKESK. The germline V and J ends were trimmed by 3 bases and 1 base, with 10 bases remaining between them. The variable domain in full, with the rest retrieved from reference TRBV14 and TRBJ1-3, is EAGVTQFPSHSVIEKGQTVTLRCDPISGHDNLYWYRRVMGKEIKFLLHFVKESKQDESGMPNNRFLAERTGGTYSTLKVQPAELEDSGVYFCASSQGRRSGNTIYFGEGSWLTVV.

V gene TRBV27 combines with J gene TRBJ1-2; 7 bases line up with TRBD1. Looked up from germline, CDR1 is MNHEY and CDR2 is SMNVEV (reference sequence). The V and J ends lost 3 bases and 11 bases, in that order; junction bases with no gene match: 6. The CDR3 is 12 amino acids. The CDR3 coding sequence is TGTGCCAGCAGTTTTGAAGGGGGCGCATACACCTTC. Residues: CASSFEGGAYTF.

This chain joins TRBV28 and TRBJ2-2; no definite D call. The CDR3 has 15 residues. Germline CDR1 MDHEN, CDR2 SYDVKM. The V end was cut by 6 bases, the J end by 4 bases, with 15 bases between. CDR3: CASSQPARRTGELFF. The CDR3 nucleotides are TGTGCCAGCAGCCAGCCAGCGAGGCGCACCGGGGAGCTGTTTTTT.

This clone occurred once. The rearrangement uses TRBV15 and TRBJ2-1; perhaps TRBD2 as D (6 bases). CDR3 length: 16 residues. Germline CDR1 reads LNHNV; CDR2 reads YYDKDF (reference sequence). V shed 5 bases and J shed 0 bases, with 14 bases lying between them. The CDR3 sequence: CATSGFGTHSYNEQFF. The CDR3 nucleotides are TGTGCCACCAGCGGCTTCGGGACTCACTCCTACAATGAGCAGTTCTTC.

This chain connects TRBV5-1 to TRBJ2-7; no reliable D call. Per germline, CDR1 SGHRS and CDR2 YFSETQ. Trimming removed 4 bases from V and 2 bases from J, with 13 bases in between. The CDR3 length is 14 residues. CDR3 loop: CASSRRSTPYEQYF. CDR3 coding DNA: TGCGCCAGCAGCCGACGGAGTACGCCCTACGAGCAGTACTTC.

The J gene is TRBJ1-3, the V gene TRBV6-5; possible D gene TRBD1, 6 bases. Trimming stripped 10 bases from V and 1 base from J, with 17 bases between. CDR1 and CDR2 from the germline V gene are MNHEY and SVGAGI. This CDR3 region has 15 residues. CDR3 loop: CATSRGASSGNTIYF. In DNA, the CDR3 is TGTGCCACATCTAGGGGGGCAAGTTCTGGAAACACCATATATTTT.

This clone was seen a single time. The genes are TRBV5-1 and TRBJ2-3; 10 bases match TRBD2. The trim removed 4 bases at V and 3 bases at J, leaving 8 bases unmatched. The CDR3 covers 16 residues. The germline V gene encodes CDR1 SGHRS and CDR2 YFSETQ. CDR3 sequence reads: CASSPGLAAPTDTQYF. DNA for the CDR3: TGCGCCAGCAGCCCAGGACTAGCGGCACCGACAGATACGCAGTATTTT. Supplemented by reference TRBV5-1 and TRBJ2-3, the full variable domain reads KAGVTQTPRYLIKTRGQQVTLSCSPISGHRSVSWYQQTPGQGLQFLFEYFSETQRNKGNFPGRFSGRQFSNSRSEMNVSTLELGDSALYLCASSPGLAAPTDTQYFGPGTRLTVL.

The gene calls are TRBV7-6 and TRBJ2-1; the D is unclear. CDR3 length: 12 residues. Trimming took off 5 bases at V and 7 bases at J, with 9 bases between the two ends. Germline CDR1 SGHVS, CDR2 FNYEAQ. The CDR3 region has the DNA TGTGCCAGCAGCGCCCTCGATAATGAGCAGTTCTTC. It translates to CASSALDNEQFF.

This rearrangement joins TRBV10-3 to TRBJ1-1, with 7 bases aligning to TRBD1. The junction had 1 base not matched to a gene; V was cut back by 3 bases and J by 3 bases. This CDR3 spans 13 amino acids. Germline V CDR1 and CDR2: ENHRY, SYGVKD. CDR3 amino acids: CAISDRGYTEAFF. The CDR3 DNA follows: TGTGCCATCAGTGACAGGGGGTACACTGAAGCTTTCTTT.

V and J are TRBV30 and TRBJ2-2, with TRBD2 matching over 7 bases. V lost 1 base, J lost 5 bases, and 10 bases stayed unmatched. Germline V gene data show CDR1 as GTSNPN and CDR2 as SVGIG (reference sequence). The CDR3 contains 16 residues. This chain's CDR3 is CAWSASLSGATGELFF. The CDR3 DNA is TGTGCCTGGAGTGCAAGCTTAAGCGGGGCGACCGGGGAGCTGTTTTTT.

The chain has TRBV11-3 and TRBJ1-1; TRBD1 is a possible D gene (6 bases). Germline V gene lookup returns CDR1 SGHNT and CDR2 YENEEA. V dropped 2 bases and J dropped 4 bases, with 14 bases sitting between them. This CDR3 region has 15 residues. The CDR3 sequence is CASSLLEGVSTEAFF. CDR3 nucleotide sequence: TGTGCCAGCAGCTTACTCGAGGGGGTAAGCACTGAAGCTTTCTTT.

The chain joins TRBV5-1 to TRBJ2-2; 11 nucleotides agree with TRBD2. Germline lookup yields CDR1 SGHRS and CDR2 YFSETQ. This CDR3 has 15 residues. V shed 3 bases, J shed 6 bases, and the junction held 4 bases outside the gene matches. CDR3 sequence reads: CASSWGLADAGELFF. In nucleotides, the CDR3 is TGCGCCAGCAGCTGGGGACTAGCGGACGCCGGGGAGCTGTTTTTT.

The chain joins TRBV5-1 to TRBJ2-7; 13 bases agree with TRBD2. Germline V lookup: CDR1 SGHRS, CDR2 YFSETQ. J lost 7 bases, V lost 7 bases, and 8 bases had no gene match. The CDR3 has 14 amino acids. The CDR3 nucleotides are TGCGCCAGCCGGACTAGCGGGAGAACGGGGGAGCAGTACTTC. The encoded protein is CASRTSGRTGEQYF.

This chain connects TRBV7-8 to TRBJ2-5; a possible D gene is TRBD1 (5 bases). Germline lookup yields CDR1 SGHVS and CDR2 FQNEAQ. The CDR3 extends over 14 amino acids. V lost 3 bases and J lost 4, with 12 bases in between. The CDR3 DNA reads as TGTGCCAGCAGCTTTGAACAGGCATCAGAGACCCAGTACTTC. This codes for CASSFEQASETQYF.

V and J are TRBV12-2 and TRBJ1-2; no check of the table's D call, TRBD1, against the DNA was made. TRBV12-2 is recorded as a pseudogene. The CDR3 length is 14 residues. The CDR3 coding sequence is TGTGCAAGTCGCCTCGACAGAAACGTCTATGGCTACACCTTC. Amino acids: CASRLDRNVYGYTF.

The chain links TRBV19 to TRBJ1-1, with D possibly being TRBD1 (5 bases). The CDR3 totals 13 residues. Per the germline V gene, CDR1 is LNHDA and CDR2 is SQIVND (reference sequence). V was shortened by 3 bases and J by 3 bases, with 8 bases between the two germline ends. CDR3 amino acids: CASSIGGDTEAFF. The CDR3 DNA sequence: TGTGCCAGTAGTATCGGGGGGGACACTGAAGCTTTCTTT.

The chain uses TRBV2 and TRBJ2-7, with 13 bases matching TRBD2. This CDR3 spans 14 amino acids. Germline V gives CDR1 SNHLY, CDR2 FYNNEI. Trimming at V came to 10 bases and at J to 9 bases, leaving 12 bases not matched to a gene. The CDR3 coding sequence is TGTGCCACCGAAGGGACTAGCGGGGTCCTAGGGCAGTACTTC. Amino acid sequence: CATEGTSGVLGQYF.

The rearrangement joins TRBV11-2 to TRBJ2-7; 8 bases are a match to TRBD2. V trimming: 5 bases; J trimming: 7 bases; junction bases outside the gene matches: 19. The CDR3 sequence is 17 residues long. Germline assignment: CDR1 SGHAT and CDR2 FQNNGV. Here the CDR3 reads CASSRVGSGTKVGEQYF. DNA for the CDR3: TGTGCCAGCAGCCGGGTCGGTAGCGGGACCAAAGTGGGGGAGCAGTACTTC.

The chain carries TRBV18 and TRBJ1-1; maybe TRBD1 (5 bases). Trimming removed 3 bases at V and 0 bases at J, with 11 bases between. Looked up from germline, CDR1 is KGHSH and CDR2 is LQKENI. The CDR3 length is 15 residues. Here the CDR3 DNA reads TGTGCCAGCTCACCGCAGGGAGGACTGAACACTGAAGCTTTCTTT. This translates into CASSPQGGLNTEAFF.

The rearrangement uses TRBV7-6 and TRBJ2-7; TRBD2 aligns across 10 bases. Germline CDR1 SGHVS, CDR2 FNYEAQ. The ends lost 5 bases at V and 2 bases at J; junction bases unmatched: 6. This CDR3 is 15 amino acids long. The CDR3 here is CASSLSGRKTYEQYF. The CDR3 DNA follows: TGTGCCAGCAGCCTTAGCGGGAGGAAAACCTACGAGCAGTACTTC.

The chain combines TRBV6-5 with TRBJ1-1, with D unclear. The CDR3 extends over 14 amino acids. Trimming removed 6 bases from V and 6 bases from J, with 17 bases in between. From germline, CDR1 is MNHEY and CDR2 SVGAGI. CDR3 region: CASSLEIAGSEAFF. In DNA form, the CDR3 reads TGTGCCAGCAGCTTGGAAATTGCCGGGTCTGAAGCTTTCTTT.

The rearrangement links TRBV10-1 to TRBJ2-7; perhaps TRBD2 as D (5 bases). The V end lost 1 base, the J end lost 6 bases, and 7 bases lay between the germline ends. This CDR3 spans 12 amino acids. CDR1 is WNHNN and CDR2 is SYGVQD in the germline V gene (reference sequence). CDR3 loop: CASSEFRGEQYF. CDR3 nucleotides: TGCGCCAGCAGTGAGTTTCGGGGCGAGCAGTACTTC.

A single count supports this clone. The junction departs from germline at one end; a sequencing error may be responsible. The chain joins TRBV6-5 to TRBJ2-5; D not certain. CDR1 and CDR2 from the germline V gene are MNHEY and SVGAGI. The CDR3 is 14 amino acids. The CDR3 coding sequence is TGTGCCAGCAGTTACGGTGGGCAACAAGGGACCCAGTACTTC. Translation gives CASSYGGQQGTQYF.

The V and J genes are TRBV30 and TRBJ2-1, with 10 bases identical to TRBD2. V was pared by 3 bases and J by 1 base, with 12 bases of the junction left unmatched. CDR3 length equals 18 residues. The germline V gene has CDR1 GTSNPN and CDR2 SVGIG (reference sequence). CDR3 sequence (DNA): TGTGCCTGGAGCCCACTAGCGGGAAAAATGTGGTCCTACAATGAGCAGTTCTTC. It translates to CAWSPLAGKMWSYNEQFF.

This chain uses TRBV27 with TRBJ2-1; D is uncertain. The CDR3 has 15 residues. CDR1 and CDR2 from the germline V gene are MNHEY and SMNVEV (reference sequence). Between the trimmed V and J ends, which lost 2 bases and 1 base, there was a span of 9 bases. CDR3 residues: CASSLNFWSYNEQFF. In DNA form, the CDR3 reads TGTGCCAGCAGTTTAAATTTTTGGTCCTACAATGAGCAGTTCTTC.